Listed below are T cell receptor beta chains from one sample, sequenced in a study of PD-1 blockade in mismatch repair-deficient tumors. The assay was immunoSEQ multiplex PCR, and TCRdb's table has in-frame clones only and misses some. There are tens of thousands of clones in the sample; roughly 78% occur only once, and 3% to 3.5% lies in the top ten. The sample was peripheral blood, taken 4 weeks after starting pembrolizumab. The receptors originated from an adult with mismatch repair-deficient cancer. Each CDR3 is given with its conserved first and last residue. Fields, in order: clone size, J gene, V gene, D gene, CDR3 DNA, CDR3 protein. The D gene is left open where the match is weak. Part of the rows lack a size; the others show once, few, many or a class for expanded clones.

>NA|TRBJ2-7|TRBV25-1|NA
TGTGCCAGCAGTGACGGAGGCAGGGGAACTCGAGAGCAGTACTTC
CASSDGGRGTREQYF
>once|TRBJ2-7|TRBV19|NA
TGTGCCAGTAGTATAGTTGGCTCCGGATACGAGCAGTACTTC
CASSIVGSGYEQYF
>NA|TRBJ1-5|TRBV10-3|TRBD1
TGTGCCATCAGCCCCGGACAGGCCGCGGGCCAGCCCCAGCATTTT
CAISPGQAAGQPQHF
>few|TRBJ1-1|TRBV7-6|TRBD1
TGTGCCAGCAGCCCCGGACAGGGCACTGAAGCTTTCTTT
CASSPGQGTEAFF
>NA|TRBJ2-2|TRBV11-3|TRBD2
TGTGCCAGCAGCTTAGATCAGATAGCGGGTATCACCGGGGAGCTGTTTTTT
CASSLDQIAGITGELFF
>once|TRBJ2-2|TRBV29-1|TRBD1
TGCAGCGTGGGGACAGGGAGAATCACCGGGGAGCTGTTTTTT
CSVGTGRITGELFF
>NA|TRBJ1-1|TRBV30|TRBD1
TGTGCCTGGACCAAGGGGGCGTCGAACACTGAAGCTTTCTTT
CAWTKGASNTEAFF
>NA|TRBJ2-7|TRBV5-6|NA
TGTGCCAGCAGCTTCTTCTCGGGGTACTCCTACGAGCAGTACTTC
CASSFFSGYSYEQYF
>once|TRBJ2-1|TRBV7-3|NA
TGTGCCAGCAGCTACACTAGGGACGGTGAGCAGTTCTTC
CASSYTRDGEQFF
>NA|TRBJ2-2|TRBV6-1|NA
TGTGCCAGCAGCGAAAAGGGTCGGGGGGCGCCGAACACCGGGGAGCTGTTTTTT
CASSEKGRGAPNTGELFF
>once|TRBJ2-7|TRBV7-2|NA
TGTGCCAGCAGCTTAAGGTGGGGAGGACCCTACGAGCAGTACTTC
CASSLRWGGPYEQYF
>NA|TRBJ2-1|TRBV7-3|TRBD1
TGTGCCAGCAGCGCCGGGGGACAGGGTAACAATGAGCAGTTCTTC
CASSAGGQGNNEQFF
>NA|TRBJ2-5|TRBV7-6|NA
TGTGCCAGCAGCCCTATCCCGGGATCACAAGAGACCCAGTACTTC
CASSPIPGSQETQYF
>NA|TRBJ2-3|TRBV7-9|NA
TGTGCCAGCAGCAGACTAGTTCTAGTAGATACGCAGTATTTT
CASSRLVLVDTQYF
>NA|TRBJ2-1|TRBV2|TRBD2
TGTGCCAGCAGTCGACTAGCGGGAGACCACAATGAGCAGTTCTTC
CASSRLAGDHNEQFF
>NA|TRBJ1-4|TRBV19|TRBD1
TGTGCCAGTAGTAGCCGAGACAGGGGGCGCGGTAATGAAAAACTGTTTTTT
CASSSRDRGRGNEKLFF
>NA|TRBJ1-1|TRBV30|TRBD1
TGTGCCTGGAGGGGAAACAGGGGAAAATTCGTTAGGACTGAAGCTTTCTTT
CAWRGNRGKFVRTEAFF
>NA|TRBJ2-7|TRBV2|TRBD2
TGTGCCAGCAGTGAACCACCCTGGCGGGAGGGCCCTTACGAGCAGTACTTC
CASSEPPWREGPYEQYF
>once|TRBJ2-2|TRBV12-5|TRBD1
TGTGCTAGTGGTTCCACCGCCGGGACAGGGAACACCGGGGAGCTGTTTTTT
CASGSTAGTGNTGELFF
>NA|TRBJ1-5|TRBV6-1|TRBD1
TGTGCCAGTGACCAGGGACAGGGATTCAATCAGCCCCAGCATTTT
CASDQGQGFNQPQHF
>NA|TRBJ1-4|TRBV6-1|TRBD1
TGTGCCAGCACTTTGGACAGGAATAATGAAAAACTGTTTTTT
CASTLDRNNEKLFF
>NA|TRBJ2-2|TRBV5-6|NA
TGTGCCAGCAACCCCCCCCGCGGGGCCGCGAACACCGGGGAGCTGTTTTTT
CASNPPRGAANTGELFF
>NA|TRBJ2-1|TRBV4-1|NA
TGCGCCAGCAGCCAAGGACGTACGGCGGCCCTCCGACAGAATGAGCAGTTCTTC
CASSQGRTAALRQNEQFF
>NA|TRBJ2-1|TRBV9|NA
TGTGCCAGCAGCGTAGCTTTAGCCGGCCGCCAAGAGCAGTTCTTC
CASSVALAGRQEQFF
>NA|TRBJ2-5|TRBV7-3|NA
TGTGCCAGCAGTCCCGCGGGGGCAGTCCAAGAGACCCAGTACTTC
CASSPAGAVQETQYF
>few|TRBJ1-1|TRBV7-2|TRBD1
TGTGCCAGCAGCTGGGACAGGGGAAAAGCTTTCTTT
CASSWDRGKAFF
>NA|TRBJ1-4|TRBV7-6|NA
TGTGCCAGCAGCTTAGCAGGGACAACTAATGAAAAACTGTTTTTT
CASSLAGTTNEKLFF
>NA|TRBJ2-2|TRBV6-4|NA
TGTGCCAGCAGTCCCACGGCTTTGGGAAAGTCGAACACCGGGGAGCTGTTTTTT
CASSPTALGKSNTGELFF
>NA|TRBJ1-1|TRBV4-1|TRBD1
TGCGCCAGCAGCCAAGTTGTGACAGGGCCGAACACTGAAGCTTTCTTT
CASSQVVTGPNTEAFF
>NA|TRBJ2-7|TRBV6-6|TRBD1
TGTGCCAGCAGTGGACACAGGGGGCCCCCCTACGAGCAGTACTTC
CASSGHRGPPYEQYF
>NA|TRBJ2-1|TRBV7-3|TRBD1
TGTGCCAGCAGCCGACAGGGGGTCCCGGATGAGCAGTTCTTC
CASSRQGVPDEQFF
>NA|TRBJ2-2|TRBV10-3|NA
TGTGCCATCATGGGAACGTACACCGGGGAGCTGTTTTTT
CAIMGTYTGELFF
>NA|TRBJ1-2|TRBV9|TRBD1
TGTGCCAGCAGCACTACAACAGGGGTCTTTGGCTATGGCTACACCTTC
CASSTTTGVFGYGYTF
>NA|TRBJ1-5|TRBV2|TRBD1
TGTGCCAGCGGAGGACAGGGCCTTAGCAATCAGCCCCAGCATTTT
CASGGQGLSNQPQHF
>NA|TRBJ2-6|TRBV21-1|NA
TGTGCCAGCAGCAAATCTGACCGACAGGCCAAGGTCAAGAGCTCTGGGGCCAACGTCCTGACTTTC
CASSKSDRQAKVKSSGANVLTF
>once|TRBJ2-2|TRBV30|TRBD2
TGTGCCTGGAAATTAGCGGGCCACACCGGGGAGCTGTTTTTT
CAWKLAGHTGELFF
>NA|TRBJ2-4|TRBV30|NA
TGTGCCTGGAGTGTACGATGGACGGAGGGCAAAAACATTCAGTACTTC
CAWSVRWTEGKNIQYF
>once|TRBJ2-3|TRBV5-1|TRBD1
TGCGCCAGCAGCTTATCCGGACAGGGAACAGATACGCAGTATTTT
CASSLSGQGTDTQYF
>NA|TRBJ2-5|TRBV14|NA
TGTGCCAGCAGCCCATCTTGGGGAGGGGGCGAGACCCAGTACTTC
CASSPSWGGGETQYF
>NA|TRBJ1-4|TRBV6-5|TRBD1
TGTGCCAGCAGTTACCGGACAGGGGGAGATGAAAAACTGTTTTTT
CASSYRTGGDEKLFF
>NA|TRBJ2-1|TRBV5-5|TRBD2
TGTGCCAGCAGCTTACTAGCGGGAGTGGGATACAATGAGCAGTTCTTC
CASSLLAGVGYNEQFF
>NA|TRBJ2-7|TRBV7-9|TRBD1
TGTGCCAGCAGCTTAGGGACAGGGACCTACGAGCAGTACTTC
CASSLGTGTYEQYF
>NA|TRBJ1-4|TRBV7-6|NA
TGTGCCAGCAGCCGGGGGGGAGCAGGTGAAAAACTGTTTTTT
CASSRGGAGEKLFF
>NA|TRBJ2-6|TRBV4-3|NA
TGCGCCAGCAGCCAATCTGGGGCCAACGTCCTGACTTTC
CASSQSGANVLTF
>NA|TRBJ2-6|TRBV18|TRBD1
TGTGCCAGCTCCTCCCGAACAGGGACAGGGGGAACCCACCCTGGGGCCAACGTCCTGACTTTC
CASSSRTGTGGTHPGANVLTF
>NA|TRBJ1-2|TRBV27|TRBD1
TGTGCCAGCAGTTTAGCACAGGGGACCTATGGCTACACCTTC
CASSLAQGTYGYTF
>NA|TRBJ2-2|TRBV19|NA
TGTGCCAGTCGAAGGACAGAAAAAACCGGGGAGCTGTTTTTT
CASRRTEKTGELFF
>NA|TRBJ2-2|TRBV7-3|NA
TGTGCCAGCAGCTTAGGTCGGGTCAACACCGGGGAGCTGTTTTTT
CASSLGRVNTGELFF
>NA|TRBJ2-7|TRBV27|TRBD1
TGTGCCAGCAGTTTATCGGTGGCAGGGGGATTCTACGAGCAGTACTTC
CASSLSVAGGFYEQYF
>NA|TRBJ2-5|TRBV2|NA
TGTGCCAGCCTCCCTTACGAAGGGGAAGAGACCCAGTACTTC
CASLPYEGEETQYF
>NA|TRBJ2-3|TRBV21-1|NA
TGTGCCAGCAGCAAAGCGCTAGGACTAGCGGGAATTTGTACAGATACGCAGTATTTT
CASSKALGLAGICTDTQYF
>NA|TRBJ2-1|TRBV7-3|NA
TGTGCCAGCAGCTTGACAGTGAGCTCCTACAATGAGCAGTTCTTC
CASSLTVSSYNEQFF
>NA|TRBJ2-2|TRBV11-2|NA
TGTGCCAGCAGCTTAAAGGGGATCGGGGAGCTGTTTTTT
CASSLKGIGELFF
>NA|TRBJ2-7|TRBV15|NA
TGTGCCACCAGCATTTCGACTGGCACCTACGAGCAGTACTTC
CATSISTGTYEQYF
>NA|TRBJ2-5|TRBV14|NA
TGTGCCAGCAGCCAAGATAGCGCCAATATACAAGAGACCCAGTACTTC
CASSQDSANIQETQYF
>few|TRBJ1-1|TRBV7-2|NA
TGTGCCAGCAGCTTAAGATCGGGGATCGGGGGGTTAGTAGCTTTCTTT
CASSLRSGIGGLVAFF
>NA|TRBJ2-3|TRBV6-6|NA
TGTGCCAGCAGTTACCAAACCGCCGAAGATACGCAGTATTTT
CASSYQTAEDTQYF
>few|TRBJ2-3|TRBV19|NA
TGTGCCAGTAGTATGATTAGCGGCTGGGGAGATACGCAGTATTTT
CASSMISGWGDTQYF
>once|TRBJ2-4|TRBV5-1|NA
TGCGCCAGCAGTGCCGTGCCGGGGTCCAAAAACATTCAGTACTTC
CASSAVPGSKNIQYF